Below are 30 T cell receptor beta chains sequenced from a single sample in a study of blood T cell repertoires in COVID-19. Produced via immunoSEQ multiplex PCR; TCRdb's table is partial and in-frame only. The sample has tens of thousands of clones; 65% to 80% are singletons. The sequenced material came from peripheral blood. The receptors were gathered from a man aged 55-75 years with active or convalescent COVID-19.

The CDR3 region is CASSQRLEAFF. CDR3 sequence (DNA): TGTGCCAGCAGCCAGCGTCTTGAAGCTTTCTTT. The J gene is TRBJ1-1, the V gene TRBV14; no clear D gene. From germline, CDR1 is SGHDN and CDR2 FVKESK. Deletions cut 3 bases from V and 7 bases from J, with 6 bases between. The CDR3 has 11 amino acids. The whole variable domain, remainder taken from reference TRBV14 and TRBJ1-1, is EAGVTQFPSHSVIEKGQTVTLRCDPISGHDNLYWYRRVMGKEIKFLLHFVKESKQDESGMPNNRFLAERTGGTYSTLKVQPAELEDSGVYFCASSQRLEAFFGQGTRLTVV.

The chain joins TRBV7-2 to TRBJ2-1; 10 nucleotides agree with TRBD1. Trimming removed 4 bases from V and 6 bases from J; junction bases left unmatched: 3. Germline CDR1 and CDR2: SGHTA and FQGNSA. CDR3 length: 14 residues. The CDR3 loop is CASSYRTGGNEQFF. The CDR3 DNA is TGTGCCAGCAGCTACCGGACAGGGGGCAATGAGCAGTTCTTC.

The chain combines TRBV7-2 with TRBJ1-6; D possibly corresponds to TRBD1 (6 bases). Trimming took 5 bases from V and 8 from J, leaving 19 bases between them. The germline gives CDR1 SGHTA, CDR2 FQGNSA. This CDR3 spans 16 amino acids. Here the CDR3 DNA reads TGTGCCAGCAGCCCCGGGGGGGCCTCAAGGGATTCACCCCTCCACTTT. Translating gives CASSPGGASRDSPLHF.

This clone was detected only a few times. The chain carries TRBV7-9 and TRBJ2-3, with 8 bases aligning to TRBD2. The germline CDR1 and CDR2 sequences are SEHNR and FQNEAQ (reference sequence). The CDR3 consists of 15 residues. With 5 bases clipped from V and 2 bases from J, the junction kept 6 bases outside the gene matches. The CDR3 DNA sequence: TGTGCCAGCAGCCCAGGACTAGCCTTCACAGATACGCAGTATTTT. Amino acid sequence: CASSPGLAFTDTQYF.

This chain connects TRBV3-1 (or the pseudogene TRBV3-2) to TRBJ2-7, with TRBD1 identical over 9 bases. Germline V gene sequence: CDR1 LGHDT, CDR2 YNNKEL (reference sequence). This CDR3 is built from 18 residues. J lost 1 base, V lost 5 bases, and 15 bases had no gene match. The CDR3 nucleotides are TGTGCCAGCAGCTTAGAAGCCCTCGGACAGGGGTTATCCTACGAGCAGTACTTC. It encodes CASSLEALGQGLSYEQYF.

The V and J genes are TRBV7-6 and TRBJ2-5; a weak D match, TRBD1 (6 bases). Germline loops: CDR1 SGHVS, CDR2 FNYEAQ. Trimming stripped 5 bases from V and 2 bases from J, with 18 bases between. The CDR3 has 16 residues. The CDR3 coding sequence is TGTGCCAGCAGCCAATACCCAGGGGCAGGGCAAGAGACCCAGTACTTC. Protein product: CASSQYPGAGQETQYF.

The genes are TRBV30 and TRBJ1-6, with 7 bases identical to TRBD1. The CDR3 is 15 residues long. V was pared by 1 base and J by 0 bases, with 0 bases of the junction left unmatched. Germline V gene data show CDR1 as GTSNPN and CDR2 as SVGIG (reference sequence). In DNA form, the CDR3 reads TGTGCCTGGAGTGGGGACAGCTCCTATAATTCACCCCTCCACTTT. It encodes CAWSGDSSYNSPLHF.

The gene calls are TRBV6-6 and TRBJ1-2; 8 nucleotides match TRBD1. Trimming cost V 6 bases and J 4 bases; bases outside gene matches: 13. This CDR3 is built from 16 residues. CDR1 and CDR2 (germline): MNHNY, SVGAGI (reference sequence). The CDR3 DNA follows: TGTGCCAGCAGGACCGAGCAGGGGGCGCAGGGCTATGGCTACACCTTC. Translated: CASRTEQGAQGYGYTF.

V is TRBV5-4 and J is TRBJ2-3, with D possibly TRBD2 on 6 matching bases. CDR1 and CDR2 (germline): SGHNT, YYREEE (reference sequence). CDR3 size: 15 residues. Trimming cost V 3 bases and J 2 bases, with 13 bases left between them. CDR3 in DNA: TGTGCCAGCAGCTCCCCGGGGGAATTCACAGATACGCAGTATTTT. It codes for CASSSPGEFTDTQYF.

The rearrangement joins TRBV4-3 to TRBJ1-4, with TRBD1 matching 7 bases. CDR1 and CDR2 from the germline V gene are LGHNA and YSLEER. Unmatched junction bases numbered 6, after V lost 0 bases and J lost 14 bases. The CDR3 has 13 residues. CDR3 sequence reads: CASSQDHVTGLFF. The CDR3 nucleotides read TGCGCCAGCAGCCAAGATCATGTGACAGGGCTGTTTTTT.

The chain links TRBV5-4 to TRBJ1-4; D remains unclear. The CDR3 sequence is 14 residues long. V shed 0 bases and J shed 6 bases, with 9 bases lying between them. CDR1 is SGHNT and CDR2 is YYREEE in the germline V gene (reference sequence). The CDR3 sequence is CASSLDFADEKLFF. The CDR3 DNA reads as TGTGCCAGCAGCTTGGACTTCGCCGATGAAAAACTGTTTTTT.

The V and J genes are TRBV11-2 and TRBJ2-3; the match to TRBD2 covers 9 bases. CDR1 SGHAT and CDR2 FQNNGV come from the germline V gene. J lost 0 bases, V lost 1 base, and 8 bases had no gene match. This CDR3 comprises 18 residues. Here the CDR3 DNA reads TGTGCCAGCAGCTTAGTTCTAGCGGGGAGATCTAGCACAGATACGCAGTATTTT. Residues: CASSLVLAGRSSTDTQYF.

This sequence joins TRBV2 and TRBJ2-3; 9 nucleotides agree with TRBD2. CDR1 SNHLY and CDR2 FYNNEI come from the germline V gene. Losses at the gene ends were 6 bases for V and 0 bases for J; bases not matched to a gene: 4. The length of the CDR3 is 15 residues. Written as DNA, the CDR3 is TGTGCCAGCAGGAGCGGGGGGTCTAGCACAGATACGCAGTATTTT. It is translated as CASRSGGSSTDTQYF.

The chain couples TRBV27 to TRBJ1-4, with D unresolved. CDR1 is MNHEY and CDR2 is SMNVEV in the germline V gene (reference sequence). Between the trimmed V and J ends, which lost 5 bases and 0 bases, there was a span of 13 bases. The CDR3 covers 16 residues. The CDR3 region is CASSPSVTATNEKLFF. The CDR3 DNA follows: TGTGCCAGCAGTCCATCGGTAACTGCAACTAATGAAAAACTGTTTTTT.

This clone was picked up one time. The chain combines TRBV4-3 with TRBJ1-2; D uncertain. Germline V lookup: CDR1 LGHNA, CDR2 YSLEER. CDR3 length: 14 amino acids. The V end lost 1 base, the J end lost 8 bases, and 14 bases lay between the germline ends. The CDR3 DNA is TGCGCCAGCAGCCAAGGCGGCTCATCCTGGGGCTACACCTTC. This encodes CASSQGGSSWGYTF.

This clone was seen once. J is TRBJ1-4 and V is TRBV4-2; 7 bases are shared with TRBD1. The CDR3 extends over 15 amino acids. The germline gives CDR1 LGHNA, CDR2 YNFKEQ. V shed 5 bases and J 2 bases; nucleotides not matched to a gene: 5. DNA for the CDR3: TGTGCCAGCAGCAACGCAGGGGGGACTAATGAAAAACTGTTTTTT. Translation gives CASSNAGGTNEKLFF.

The J gene is TRBJ2-3, the V gene TRBV19; D remains ambiguous. Trimming took 5 bases from V and 1 from J, leaving 10 bases between them. Germline V lookup: CDR1 LNHDA, CDR2 SQIVND (reference sequence). The CDR3 has 14 amino acids. The CDR3 bases are TGTGCCAGTAGTCTAGGCGCCCGCACAGATACGCAGTATTTT. Its translation: CASSLGARTDTQYF.

The rearrangement joins TRBV7-2 to TRBJ2-7, with 9 bases aligning to TRBD1. The CDR3 has 16 amino acids. V was pared by 5 bases and J by 0 bases, with 8 bases of the junction left unmatched. Germline lookup yields CDR1 SGHTA and CDR2 FQGNSA. The CDR3 protein is CASSLRTGESSYEQYF. As DNA, the CDR3 is TGTGCCAGCAGCCTGAGGACAGGGGAGAGCTCCTACGAGCAGTACTTC.

The V call is TRBV11-2, the J call TRBJ1-1; D is perhaps TRBD1 (5 bases). The CDR3 covers 15 residues. The germline V and J ends were trimmed by 2 bases and 4 bases, with 14 bases remaining between them. The germline V gene has CDR1 SGHAT and CDR2 FQNNGV. DNA of the CDR3: TGTGCCAGCAGCTTAACGGGGGGTATAGGCACTGAAGCTTTCTTT. Translation gives CASSLTGGIGTEAFF.

CDR3 protein: CATSAGEGSYADTQYF. In nucleotides, the CDR3 is TGTGCCACCAGCGCTGGGGAGGGATCGTACGCAGATACGCAGTATTTT. This chain uses TRBV24-1 with TRBJ2-3; 7 bases align to TRBD2. The V and J ends lost 7 bases and 4 bases, in that order; junction bases with no gene match: 13. Germline V gives CDR1 KGHDR, CDR2 SFDVKD. This CDR3 comprises 16 residues.

This clone was detected many times. The CDR3 loop reads CASSYSQADTQYF. CDR3 DNA sequence: TGTGCCAGCAGTTACTCTCAGGCAGATACGCAGTATTTT. This chain connects TRBV6-2 or TRBV6-3 to TRBJ2-3; D not resolved. The germline gives CDR1 MNHEY, CDR2 SVGEGT. There are 13 residues in the CDR3. V was pared by 0 bases and J by 4 bases, with 5 bases between.

The chain carries TRBV6-5 and TRBJ1-6, with 7 nucleotides matching TRBD1. CDR3 length: 14 residues. Germline V CDR1 and CDR2: MNHEY, SVGAGI. V lost 7 bases, J lost 5 bases, and 5 bases stayed unmatched. The CDR3 sequence is CASTPGQNNSPLHF. In DNA, the CDR3 is TGTGCCAGCACCCCGGGACAGAATAATTCACCCCTCCACTTT.

The V call is TRBV3-1 (or the pseudogene TRBV3-2), the J call TRBJ1-1; D possibly corresponds to TRBD1 (5 bases). Per the germline V gene, CDR1 is LGHDT and CDR2 is YNNKEL (reference sequence). This CDR3 has 11 residues. V gave up 9 bases and J gave up 2 bases, with 7 bases separating them. The CDR3 coding sequence is TGTGCCAGTAGGGGTAACACTGAAGCTTTCTTT. It specifies CASRGNTEAFF.

This chain links TRBV5-1 with TRBJ1-2; D possibly corresponds to TRBD1 (5 bases). There are 13 residues in the CDR3. Deletions cut 4 bases from V and 6 bases from J, with 13 bases between. The germline gives CDR1 SGHRS, CDR2 YFSETQ. CDR3 region: CASSARGFHGYTF. The CDR3 coding sequence is TGCGCCAGCAGCGCAAGGGGATTCCATGGCTACACCTTC.

V usage is TRBV19 and J usage is TRBJ1-2; maybe TRBD1 (5 bases). Looked up from germline, CDR1 is LNHDA and CDR2 is SQIVND (reference sequence). The germline V and J ends were trimmed by 10 bases and 0 bases, with 12 bases remaining between them. There are 13 residues in the CDR3. The CDR3 nucleotides are TGTGCCACCTCGTACAGGTCTAACTATGGCTACACCTTC. This sequence encodes CATSYRSNYGYTF. Looking up the rest from reference TRBV19 and TRBJ1-2 gives the full variable domain: DGGITQSPKYLFRKEGQNVTLSCEQNLNHDAMYWYRQDPGQGLRLIYYSQIVNDFQKGDIAEGYSVSREKKESFPLTVTSAQKNPTAFYLCATSYRSNYGYTFGSGTRLTVV.

The CDR3 spells CASSLAADRRRYGYTF. The CDR3 coding sequence is TGTGCCAGCAGCTTGGCCGCTGACAGGCGGAGATATGGCTACACCTTC. The gene calls are TRBV5-4 and TRBJ1-2; D may be TRBD1 (6 bases). Trimming removed 0 bases from V and 5 bases from J, with 17 bases in between. The CDR3 length is 16 residues. The germline gives CDR1 SGHNT, CDR2 YYREEE (reference sequence).

This clone has at least ten counts. The J gene is TRBJ1-1, the V gene TRBV7-6, with TRBD1 identical over 9 bases. The CDR3 spans 17 residues. V trimming: 2 bases; J trimming: 11 bases; junction bases outside the gene matches: 18. From germline, CDR1 is SGHVS and CDR2 FNYEAQ. CDR3 nucleotide sequence: TGTGCCAGCAGCTTACGGGCAGCGTCGGGACAGGGCTCTATGGCTTTCTTT. Its translation: CASSLRAASGQGSMAFF.

This clone was detected a few times. This sequence joins TRBV13 and TRBJ2-7; 11 bases are a match to TRBD1. Germline values: CDR1 PRHDT, CDR2 FYEKMQ (reference sequence). This CDR3 comprises 15 residues. V shed 2 bases and J 5 bases; nucleotides not matched to a gene: 5. CDR3 sequence (DNA): TGTGCCAGCAGCTTAATTGGACAGGGGGCCAACGAGCAGTACTTC. This translates into CASSLIGQGANEQYF.

The genes are TRBV7-9 and TRBJ2-7; possibly TRBD2 for D (6 bases). Per germline, CDR1 SEHNR and CDR2 FQNEAQ (reference sequence). The CDR3 covers 13 residues. Between the trimmed V and J ends, which lost 5 bases and 2 bases, there was a span of 10 bases. CDR3 in amino acids: CASSLGLAYEQYF. Here the CDR3 DNA reads TGTGCCAGCAGCCTGGGACTGGCCTACGAGCAGTACTTC.

This chain links TRBV2 with TRBJ2-1, with D unclear. The CDR3 runs to 13 residues. V was cut by 8 bases and J by 7 bases, with 15 bases left in between. Germline V gene lookup returns CDR1 SNHLY and CDR2 FYNNEI. Here the CDR3 reads CASYGFETNEQFF. The CDR3 nucleotides are TGTGCCAGCTATGGTTTCGAAACTAATGAGCAGTTCTTC.